Following are 10 T cell receptor beta chains from one sample sequenced in a study of CD4 T cells in relation to SARS-CoV-2 and coronaviruses. Their cognate antigens are unknown. The unexposed donors gave CD4+ T cells in about 2010-2019, prior to COVID-19. Isolation of CD4+ T cells took place after about 10 days in culture. The assay was immunoSEQ multiplex PCR, and TCRdb's table has in-frame clones only and misses some. The data contain roughly 20,000 clones, around two thirds of them singletons. The sample taken for sequencing was CD4+ T cells from PBMCs, cultured in vitro. Receptors originate from a human donor in good health.

This clone was counted once. The rearrangement joins TRBV19 to TRBJ2-2; 8 bases are shared with TRBD1. Germline trimming cut 5 bases from V and 5 bases from J; bases unmatched to any gene: 10. Germline assignment: CDR1 LNHDA and CDR2 SQIVND (reference sequence). This CDR3 has 16 amino acids. The CDR3 protein is CASSLSQGAGTGELFF. The CDR3 DNA follows: TGTGCCAGTAGTTTATCCCAGGGGGCAGGGACCGGGGAGCTGTTTTTT.

This chain's CDR3 is CASLASGIQETQYF. As DNA, the CDR3 is TGTGCCAGTCTGGCTAGCGGGATCCAAGAGACCCAGTACTTC. J is TRBJ2-5 and V is TRBV3-1 (or the pseudogene TRBV3-2); 9 bases agree with TRBD2. This CDR3 is 14 amino acids long. V trimming: 9 bases; J trimming: 1 base; junction bases outside the gene matches: 6. Germline-derived CDR1 and CDR2 are LGHDT and YNNKEL (reference sequence).

The chain carries TRBV19 and TRBJ1-6; D call uncertain. Per the germline V gene, CDR1 is LNHDA and CDR2 is SQIVND (reference sequence). The CDR3 length is 13 residues. Trimming stripped 7 bases from V and 2 bases from J, with 6 bases between. The CDR3 coding sequence is TGTGCCAGTATGGACCCCTATAATTCACCCCTCCACTTT. This gives the protein CASMDPYNSPLHF.

The chain is built from TRBV5-6 and TRBJ2-7; 9 nucleotides agree with TRBD2. The germline V gene encodes CDR1 SGHDT and CDR2 YYEEEE. The CDR3 has 15 amino acids. The ends lost 0 bases at V and 7 bases at J; junction bases unmatched: 8. DNA of the CDR3: TGTGCCAGCAGCTTGGTCTCGCGGGAGGGAGGTGAGCAGTACTTC. Translated, it gives CASSLVSREGGEQYF.

The chain carries TRBV25-1 and TRBJ1-1, with D possibly being TRBD1 (6 bases). CDR3 length: 13 amino acids. Germline V CDR1 and CDR2: MGHDK, SYGVNS. V lost 5 bases and J lost 3, with 10 bases in between. The DNA for the CDR3 is TGTGCCAGCAGTTCAGGGGTTTACACTGAAGCTTTCTTT. Translating gives CASSSGVYTEAFF.

The chain recombines TRBV10-1 with TRBJ2-7, with 7 bases fitting TRBD1. After removal of 5 bases from V and 2 bases from J, the junction contained 6 bases not matched to a gene. From germline, CDR1 is WNHNN and CDR2 SYGVQD (reference sequence). The CDR3 contains 14 residues. The DNA of the CDR3 is TGCGCCAGCAGTCCTCGGCAGGGGGCCTACGAGCAGTACTTC. Amino acids: CASSPRQGAYEQYF.

This clone was recorded a few times. The V call is TRBV9, the J call TRBJ2-1, with 10 bases matching TRBD2. From germline, CDR1 is SGDLS and CDR2 YYNGEE. Trimming at V came to 3 bases and at J to 8 bases, leaving 14 bases not matched to a gene. This CDR3 is built from 17 residues. The CDR3 loop is CASSGQLAGSLDDEQFF. The CDR3, as DNA: TGTGCCAGCAGCGGACAACTAGCGGGGAGCTTGGATGATGAGCAGTTCTTC.

The chain carries TRBV19 and TRBJ2-1; tentative D call: TRBD2 (5 bases). The germline gives CDR1 LNHDA, CDR2 SQIVND (reference sequence). The V and J ends lost 0 bases and 13 bases respectively, with 10 bases between them. This CDR3 is 12 amino acids long. The DNA of the CDR3 is TGTGCCAGTAGTATAGAGTGGACTTCTCAGTTCTTC. This sequence encodes CASSIEWTSQFF.

The chain couples TRBV19 to TRBJ1-5; D is unresolved. V gave up 7 bases and J gave up 7 bases, with 14 bases separating them. Per the germline V gene, CDR1 is LNHDA and CDR2 is SQIVND (reference sequence). The CDR3 is 13 residues long. This chain's CDR3 is CASTQTAGQPQHF. CDR3 DNA: TGTGCCAGTACCCAAACGGCAGGACAGCCCCAGCATTTT. The full variable domain, its missing parts supplied by reference TRBV19 and TRBJ1-5, is DGGITQSPKYLFRKEGQNVTLSCEQNLNHDAMYWYRQDPGQGLRLIYYSQIVNDFQKGDIAEGYSVSREKKESFPLTVTSAQKNPTAFYLCASTQTAGQPQHFGDGTRLSIL.

This clone appeared a single time. V usage is TRBV6-4 and J usage is TRBJ2-5; weak D call: TRBD1 (6 bases). CDR3 size: 15 residues. CDR1 and CDR2 (germline): MRHNA, SNTAGT. Between the trimmed V and J ends, which lost 0 bases and 5 bases, there was a span of 13 bases. This CDR3 is CASSDSGHPGETQYF. For the CDR3, the DNA is TGTGCCAGCAGTGACTCGGGACACCCTGGGGAGACCCAGTACTTC.